These 19 T cell receptor beta chains share one sample of origin, sequenced in a study of T cells in Graves' hyperthyroidism and ophthalmopathy. It was RNA transcripts that yielded the amplified TCR beta CDR3 regions. The study used the HTBI primer set for a first-round RT-PCR of the TCR CDR3. From the multiplex PCR reads, TCRdb called clonotypes with MiXCR, one entry per CDR3 protein. The sample lists fewer than 550,000 distinct CDR3 sequences, around a quarter seen once, with about 11% in the top ten. The material sequenced was blood. These receptors were collected from a woman younger than 45 with Graves' ophthalmopathy.

At least ten counts were recorded for this clonotype. The rearrangement uses TRBV20-1 and TRBJ2-7; 8 bases line up with TRBD1. The germline V gene encodes CDR1 DFQATT and CDR2 SNEGSKA (reference sequence). V shed 6 bases and J 5 bases; nucleotides not matched to a gene: 9. CDR3 size: 13 residues. CDR3 residues: CSAQTGDRDEQYF. For the CDR3, the DNA is TGCAGTGCCCAGACAGGGGACAGAGACGAGCAGTACTTC.

This clonotype appeared many times. The chain recombines TRBV12-3 or TRBV12-4 with TRBJ1-5; D ambiguous. The CDR3 is made up of 12 amino acids. V lost 5 bases, J lost 8 bases, and 10 bases lay in between. The CDR3 here is CASSPFGEPQHF. The CDR3 region has the DNA TGTGCCAGCAGTCCGTTCGGGGAGCCCCAGCATTTT.

This clonotype came up many times. The chain uses TRBV4-1 and TRBJ2-4; 10 positions match TRBD2. The germline V gene encodes CDR1 MGHRA and CDR2 YSYEKL. CDR3 length: 15 residues. The J segment lost 8 bases and the V segment lost 5 bases, leaving 9 bases of the junction unmatched. The CDR3 sequence: CASSYDTSGVYIQYF. As DNA, the CDR3 is TGCGCCAGCAGCTATGATACTAGCGGGGTTTACATTCAGTACTTC.

This clonotype was counted ten times or more. The chain combines TRBV27 with TRBJ1-5; D ambiguous. The V end lost 3 bases, the J end lost 2 bases, and 11 bases lay between the germline ends. Germline CDR1 MNHEY, CDR2 SMNVEV (reference sequence). The CDR3 spans 15 residues. This CDR3 reads CASSFRAKGNQPQHF. The CDR3 DNA sequence: TGTGCCAGCAGTTTTCGGGCCAAGGGCAATCAGCCCCAGCATTTT.

This clonotype was observed many times. The V and J genes are TRBV29-1 and TRBJ1-1; D remains ambiguous. This CDR3 spans 13 amino acids. The V end was cut by 2 bases, the J end by 1 base, with 8 bases between. Germline loops: CDR1 SQVTM, CDR2 ANQGSEA. This CDR3 reads CSVEKRGNTEAFF. In nucleotides, the CDR3 is TGCAGCGTTGAAAAAAGAGGGAACACTGAAGCTTTCTTT.

This clonotype was counted a few times. This chain joins TRBV7-2 and TRBJ2-1, with 8 bases identical to TRBD1. The germline V gene has CDR1 SGHTA and CDR2 FQGNSA. The CDR3 extends over 15 amino acids. V lost 0 bases to trimming and J lost 7 bases; unmatched junction nucleotides: 5. Here the CDR3 reads CASSLARTGRNEQFF. Here the CDR3 DNA reads TGTGCCAGCAGCTTAGCCAGGACAGGGCGAAATGAGCAGTTCTTC.

The chain combines TRBV7-6 with TRBJ1-1; D not certain. Trimming cost V 5 bases and J 4 bases, with 17 bases left between them. The CDR3 contains 15 residues. Germline V gene lookup returns CDR1 SGHVS and CDR2 FNYEAQ. CDR3 DNA sequence: TGTGCCAGCAGCCCCCTGGTCGCGTTTTCCACTGAAGCTTTCTTT. Amino acid sequence: CASSPLVAFSTEAFF.

A remark on this clonotype: The junction differs from germline at one of its ends, possibly a read error. The gene calls are TRBV12-3 or TRBV12-4 and TRBJ1-1, with D possibly being TRBD1 (6 bases). The CDR3 sequence is 12 residues long. CDR3 in amino acids: CTSSLRGTEAFF. The CDR3 nucleotides are TGTACCAGCAGTCTCAGGGGAACTGAAGCTTTCTTT.

This clonotype was seen many times. The chain carries TRBV6-2 or TRBV6-3 and TRBJ2-2; TRBD1 or TRBD2 may be the D gene (5 bases each). This CDR3 comprises 18 residues. Trimming removed 6 bases from V and 4 bases from J, with 24 bases in between. CDR1 is MNHEY, CDR2 SVGEGT, per germline. The CDR3 DNA follows: TGTGCCAGCAGGCGTCGATCAACAGGTTTTGAGGGCACCGGGGAGCTGTTTTTT. Protein product: CASRRRSTGFEGTGELFF.

The table lists this clonotype with many counts. This rearrangement joins TRBV12-5 to TRBJ2-5, with D maybe TRBD1 (5 bases). V lost 6 bases and J 5 bases, leaving 13 bases between the germline ends. This CDR3 contains 13 residues. Germline CDR1 reads LGHNT; CDR2 reads FRNRAP. CDR3 in amino acids: CASGTTDEETQYF. The CDR3 DNA follows: TGTGCTAGTGGCACGACAGATGAGGAGACCCAGTACTTC.

The chain links TRBV19 to TRBJ2-2, with D perhaps matching TRBD2 (5 bases). The CDR3 spans 13 residues. Germline loops: CDR1 LNHDA, CDR2 SQIVND (reference sequence). The V end lost 7 bases, the J end lost 3 bases, and 9 bases lay between the germline ends. The CDR3 loop reads CASIRRHTGELFF. The DNA for the CDR3 is TGTGCCAGTATTAGGAGGCACACCGGGGAGCTGTTTTTT.

This clonotype was counted many times. This chain links TRBV13 with TRBJ2-5; D is possibly TRBD2 (7 bases). V lost 3 bases to trimming and J lost 0 bases, with 14 bases between them. Germline lookup yields CDR1 PRHDT and CDR2 FYEKMQ (reference sequence). The CDR3 consists of 16 residues. CDR3 sequence reads: CASSFEAGAYQETQYF. The CDR3 DNA sequence: TGTGCCAGCAGCTTTGAGGCGGGGGCCTACCAAGAGACCCAGTACTTC.

This clonotype was seen ten or more times. The V call is TRBV24-1, the J call TRBJ2-2; tentatively, D is TRBD2 (7 bases). Germline CDR1 is KGHDR and CDR2 is SFDVKD. The CDR3 contains 16 residues. Trimming removed 6 bases from V and 0 bases from J, with 13 bases in between. CDR3 in amino acids: CATSPAGTSNTGELFF. The CDR3 coding sequence is TGTGCCACCAGTCCAGCGGGGACATCGAACACCGGGGAGCTGTTTTTT.

This clonotype showed up many times. The chain recombines TRBV12-3 or TRBV12-4 with TRBJ2-5; TRBD1 matches 8 bases. The CDR3 sequence is 15 residues long. Trimming cost V 8 bases and J 5 bases; bases outside gene matches: 13. The CDR3 nucleotides are TGTGCCAGCCAAAACTCCCAGGGGGCTTGGGAGACCCAGTACTTC. It encodes CASQNSQGAWETQYF.

This clonotype was counted between two and nine times. A much bigger clone sits one base away, suggesting this may be a read error. The rearrangement uses TRBV27 and TRBJ1-5; TRBD1 matches 7 bases. This CDR3 spans 15 amino acids. CDR1 and CDR2 (germline): MNHEY, SMNVEV (reference sequence). CDR3 bases: TGTGCCAGCTGTTTGGAGGGGGCGATCCATCAGCCCCAGCATTTT. Translated: CASCLEGAIHQPQHF.

This clonotype was detected ten times or more. This chain joins TRBV4-3 and TRBJ1-2; D not certain. Per the germline V gene, CDR1 is LGHNA and CDR2 is YSLEER. V was pared by 0 bases and J by 5 bases, with 16 bases between. The CDR3 covers 16 residues. The CDR3 reads CASSQDFGIGGYGYTF. The CDR3 DNA sequence: TGCGCCAGCAGCCAAGATTTTGGAATAGGTGGATATGGCTACACCTTC.

V usage is TRBV20-1 and J usage is TRBJ2-2, with TRBD1 matching over 8 bases. CDR3 size: 14 residues. Germline CDR1 reads DFQATT; CDR2 reads SNEGSKA (reference sequence). V lost 6 bases to trimming and J lost 4 bases; unmatched junction nucleotides: 7. CDR3 nucleotides: TGCAGTGCCCGGACAGGGCCCGCCACCGGGGAGCTGTTTTTT. Its protein product is CSARTGPATGELFF.

This clonotype showed up many times. CDR3 in amino acids: CASSSRDRGLPTYGYTF. The CDR3 nucleotides read TGTGCCAGCAGTTCCCGGGACAGGGGGCTTCCTACCTATGGCTACACCTTC. The chain links TRBV11-2 to TRBJ1-2; 12 bases agree with TRBD1. Germline assignment: CDR1 SGHAT and CDR2 FQNNGV. CDR3 size: 17 residues. V was pared by 6 bases and J by 4 bases, with 12 bases of the junction left unmatched.

There are a few counts of this clonotype. The CDR3 DNA reads TGTGCCAGCAGCCAAGATTATTTAAGTTTTGAGACCCAGTACTTC. It is translated as CASSQDYLSFETQYF. V usage is TRBV14 and J usage is TRBJ2-5; D is undetermined. Trimming removed 0 bases from V and 5 bases from J, with 13 bases in between. Germline V lookup: CDR1 SGHDN, CDR2 FVKESK. The CDR3 length is 15 residues.